These 32 T cell receptor beta chains share one sample of origin, sequenced in a study of T cell repertoires in cytomegalovirus infection. Their target antigens are unknown. TCRdb re-analysed the reads in MiXCR, keeping a single row per CDR3 protein. The sample contains around 300,000 distinct CDR3 sequences, 20% to 25% of which appear only once. Specimen: cultured PBMCs, collected from culture after CMV antigen stimulation. Receptors originate from a human donor in good health (CMV status not recorded). Some clones in this sample may be carry-over from other donors' samples.

V gene TRBV11-3 combines with J gene TRBJ2-5, with 12 bases identical to TRBD2. Looked up from germline, CDR1 is SGHNT and CDR2 is YENEEA. The CDR3 runs to 17 residues. V lost 4 bases, J lost 4 bases, and 10 bases stayed unmatched. The CDR3 DNA is TGTGCCAGCAGCTATGGACTAGCGGGAACCCTCGCAGAGACCCAGTACTTC. It translates to CASSYGLAGTLAETQYF.

The chain joins TRBV19 to TRBJ1-1, with 7 bases matching TRBD1. The germline V gene has CDR1 LNHDA and CDR2 SQIVND (reference sequence). This CDR3 comprises 15 residues. V gave up 6 bases and J gave up 0 bases; unmatched junction bases: 7. CDR3 protein: CASRSRGDMNTEAFF. The CDR3 nucleotides read TGTGCCAGTAGGAGCAGGGGGGACATGAACACTGAAGCTTTCTTT.

The chain joins TRBV6-2 or TRBV6-3 to TRBJ2-3; perhaps TRBD1 as D (5 bases). Germline V gene sequence: CDR1 MNHEY, CDR2 SVGEGT. V was clipped by 4 bases and J by 0 bases, with 8 bases between them. This CDR3 contains 14 residues. CDR3 nucleotide sequence: TGTGCCAGCAGTTGGGGCGGCAGCACAGATACGCAGTATTTT. It specifies CASSWGGSTDTQYF.

This clonotype was seen only a few times. The V call is TRBV13, the J call TRBJ1-2; D ambiguous. Trimming cost V 6 bases and J 7 bases, with 21 bases left between them. CDR1 and CDR2 (germline): PRHDT, FYEKMQ (reference sequence). The CDR3 consists of 15 residues. This CDR3 reads CASSRWAAPGGGYTF. The CDR3 coding sequence is TGTGCCAGCAGTCGCTGGGCTGCCCCCGGCGGTGGCTACACCTTC.

This rearrangement joins TRBV6-2 or TRBV6-3 to TRBJ2-1; 11 nucleotides match TRBD2. With 0 bases clipped from V and 0 bases from J, the junction kept 7 bases outside the gene matches. Germline V gene sequence: CDR1 MNHEY, CDR2 SVGEGT. The CDR3 sequence is 19 residues long. This chain's CDR3 is CASSYSGLAGVSSYNEQFF. CDR3 nucleotide sequence: TGTGCCAGCAGTTACTCCGGACTAGCGGGTGTCAGCTCCTACAATGAGCAGTTCTTC.

This rearrangement joins TRBV27 to TRBJ2-1; TRBD2 aligns across 11 bases. The CDR3 covers 13 residues. J gave up 15 bases and V 5 bases, and 9 bases lay outside the gene matches. CDR1 is MNHEY and CDR2 is SMNVEV in the germline V gene (reference sequence). CDR3 sequence (DNA): TGTGCCAGCAGTACTAGCGGGAGAAGCCAGTGGTTCTTC. Its protein is CASSTSGRSQWFF.

This clonotype was recorded many times. The chain recombines TRBV5-1 with TRBJ1-5; the match to TRBD1 covers 7 bases. Per germline, CDR1 SGHRS and CDR2 YFSETQ. V shed 2 bases and J 4 bases; nucleotides not matched to a gene: 3. CDR3 length: 14 residues. Here the CDR3 DNA reads TGCGCCAGCAGCTTAGAGGGACAGAATCAGCCCCAGCATTTT. Amino acid sequence: CASSLEGQNQPQHF.

Many counts were recorded for this clonotype. The chain has TRBV7-2 and TRBJ2-4; D is possibly TRBD1 or TRBD2 (7 bases each). The CDR3 contains 16 residues. The V end was cut by 4 bases, the J end by 6 bases, with 19 bases between. Germline CDR1 reads SGHTA; CDR2 reads FQGNSA. The CDR3 DNA sequence: TGTGCCAGCAGCTCAGAGGGGGCCGGGGGGTTAAACATTCAGTACTTC. Its protein is CASSSEGAGGLNIQYF.

This clonotype was counted many times. The chain couples TRBV12-3 or TRBV12-4 to TRBJ2-7; the D is unclear. V was shortened by 6 bases and J by 6 bases, with 6 bases between the two germline ends. CDR3 length: 10 amino acids. The CDR3 spells CASRGGEQYF. CDR3 nucleotides: TGTGCCAGCAGGGGTGGCGAGCAGTACTTC.

V gene TRBV4-2 combines with J gene TRBJ2-3, with 9 nucleotides matching TRBD2. V was pared by 1 base and J by 3 bases, with 8 bases of the junction left unmatched. Germline V lookup: CDR1 LGHNA, CDR2 YNFKEQ. The CDR3 is made up of 17 amino acids. The CDR3 region is CASSQGGGGRGTDTQYF. The DNA of the CDR3 is TGTGCCAGCAGCCAAGGCGGTGGCGGGAGGGGGACAGATACGCAGTATTTT.

A few counts support this clonotype. The chain carries TRBV6-2 or TRBV6-3 and TRBJ2-1; a possible D gene is TRBD2 (7 bases). The V end lost 2 bases, the J end lost 7 bases, and 21 bases lay between the germline ends. The CDR3 spans 17 residues. CDR1 and CDR2 (germline): MNHEY, SVGEGT. The CDR3 sequence is CASSYPPAGATGNEQFF. The CDR3 DNA reads TGTGCCAGCAGTTACCCTCCTGCGGGGGCCACGGGAAATGAGCAGTTCTTC.

This clonotype occurred many times. The V gene is TRBV7-2, the J gene TRBJ2-1, with TRBD2 matching 11 bases. Germline lookup yields CDR1 SGHTA and CDR2 FQGNSA. Trimming removed 6 bases from V and 9 bases from J; junction bases left unmatched: 10. The CDR3 is made up of 15 amino acids. The CDR3 is CASRPAIAGGAEQFF. Here the CDR3 DNA reads TGTGCCAGCAGGCCAGCTATAGCGGGAGGGGCTGAGCAGTTCTTC.

The rearrangement uses TRBV2 and TRBJ1-5; D is unclear. The CDR3 totals 13 residues. Trimming pared 3 bases from V and 7 bases from J, leaving 10 bases between. In germline, CDR1 is SNHLY, CDR2 FYNNEI. CDR3: CASSEGPRQPQHF. In DNA, the CDR3 is TGTGCCAGCAGTGAGGGCCCGCGACAGCCCCAGCATTTT.

The chain recombines TRBV7-9 with TRBJ2-1, with 12 bases lining up with TRBD2. Germline trimming cut 5 bases from V and 7 bases from J; bases unmatched to any gene: 18. Germline CDR1 and CDR2: SEHNR and FQNEAQ (reference sequence). The CDR3 contains 19 residues. The CDR3 is CASSTRLAGEALLENEQFF. The CDR3 DNA reads TGTGCCAGCAGCACCCGACTAGCGGGAGAAGCCCTCCTAGAGAATGAGCAGTTCTTC.

V usage is TRBV4-3 and J usage is TRBJ2-1, with 9 bases aligning to TRBD2. After removal of 1 base from V and 8 bases from J, the junction contained 6 bases not matched to a gene. From germline, CDR1 is LGHNA and CDR2 YSLEER. There are 15 residues in the CDR3. The CDR3 protein is CASSQGGRAGDEQFF. CDR3 DNA sequence: TGCGCCAGCAGCCAAGGCGGGAGGGCCGGAGATGAGCAGTTCTTC.

This clonotype occurred a few times. The chain employs TRBV24-1 and TRBJ2-3; 7 nucleotides line up with TRBD2. CDR3 length: 15 amino acids. Germline CDR1 reads KGHDR; CDR2 reads SFDVKD. Germline trimming cut 5 bases from V and 3 bases from J; bases unmatched to any gene: 7. The CDR3 nucleotides read TGTGCCACCAGTGCCCCAACAGCGGGAACAGATACGCAGTATTTT. It codes for CATSAPTAGTDTQYF.

This clonotype was counted only a few times. The chain carries TRBV12-3 or TRBV12-4 and TRBJ2-2, with 7 bases lining up with TRBD1. V trimming: 6 bases; J trimming: 3 bases; junction bases outside the gene matches: 4. This CDR3 has 14 residues. In nucleotides, the CDR3 is TGTGCCAGCAGAGGGGGCGGCGACACCGGGGAGCTGTTTTTT. The encoded protein is CASRGGGDTGELFF.

This clonotype was seen a few times. V and J are TRBV25-1 and TRBJ1-6, with TRBD1 as a possible D gene (5 bases). This CDR3 contains 12 residues. The V and J ends lost 5 bases and 7 bases respectively, with 6 bases between them. Germline V gives CDR1 MGHDK, CDR2 SYGVNS. CDR3 amino acids: CASSSGNSPLHF. CDR3 bases: TGTGCCAGCAGTTCAGGGAATTCACCCCTCCACTTT.

V gene TRBV7-2 combines with J gene TRBJ2-7; no definite D call. CDR1 and CDR2 from the germline V gene are SGHTA and FQGNSA. Trimming cost V 1 base and J 3 bases, with 10 bases left between them. This CDR3 contains 14 residues. The DNA for the CDR3 is TGTGCCAGCAGCTTAGTTTTTTGCGGCTACGAGCAGTACTTC. Encoded protein: CASSLVFCGYEQYF.

This clonotype has a handful of counts. The V gene is TRBV10-3, the J gene TRBJ2-3; D is possibly TRBD1 (6 bases). Germline assignment: CDR1 ENHRY and CDR2 SYGVKD. V was pared by 4 bases and J by 0 bases, with 11 bases between. This CDR3 contains 15 residues. In nucleotides, the CDR3 is TGTGCCATCAGTGCTCTGGGACACAGCACAGATACGCAGTATTTT. The encoded protein is CAISALGHSTDTQYF.

The chain joins TRBV11-2 to TRBJ2-7; possible D gene TRBD2, 5 bases. Germline values: CDR1 SGHAT, CDR2 FQNNGV. The CDR3 length is 12 residues. The germline V and J ends were trimmed by 4 bases and 6 bases, with 10 bases remaining between them. The CDR3 bases are TGTGCCAGCAGCTCCTCTAGCTTCGAGCAGTACTTC. This gives the protein CASSSSSFEQYF.

At least ten counts were recorded for this clonotype. The chain has TRBV7-2 and TRBJ2-1; the D is unclear. In germline, CDR1 is SGHTA, CDR2 FQGNSA. The CDR3 is 14 residues long. The V end lost 5 bases, the J end lost 6 bases, and 14 bases lay between the germline ends. CDR3 protein: CASSPSVGFNEQFF. The CDR3 DNA follows: TGTGCCAGCAGCCCCTCCGTCGGATTCAATGAGCAGTTCTTC. The full variable domain, its missing parts supplied by reference TRBV7-2 and TRBJ2-1, is GAGVSQSPSNKVTEKGKDVELRCDPISGHTALYWYRQSLGQGLEFLIYFQGNSAPDKSGLPSDRFSAERTGGSVSTLTIQRTQQEDSAVYLCASSPSVGFNEQFFGPGTRLTVL.

This clonotype came up once. The V and J genes are TRBV15 and TRBJ2-1; D is undetermined. Germline V CDR1 and CDR2: LNHNV, YYDKDF (reference sequence). The CDR3 sequence is 13 residues long. V lost 0 bases, J lost 8 bases, and 8 bases lay in between. For the CDR3, the DNA is TGTGCCACCAGCAGAGATATTATCGATGAGCAGTTCTTC. Protein: CATSRDIIDEQFF.

The J gene is TRBJ1-5, the V gene TRBV7-9; weak D call: TRBD1 (6 bases). Germline assignment: CDR1 SEHNR and CDR2 FQNEAQ (reference sequence). Trimming removed 5 bases at V and 0 bases at J, with 11 bases between. This CDR3 comprises 15 residues. This chain's CDR3 is CASSARGGSNQPQHF. The DNA for the CDR3 is TGTGCCAGCAGCGCCCGAGGGGGTAGCAATCAGCCCCAGCATTTT.

The rearrangement uses TRBV7-2 and TRBJ1-3, with TRBD1 matching over 9 bases. CDR1 is SGHTA, CDR2 FQGNSA, per germline. This CDR3 has 14 residues. Trimming cost V 5 bases and J 7 bases; bases outside gene matches: 6. CDR3 sequence (DNA): TGTGCCAGCAGCCAATCGGGACAGGGCAACACCATATATTTT. This codes for CASSQSGQGNTIYF. The entire variable domain, with the rest obtained from reference TRBV7-2 and TRBJ1-3, is as follows: GAGVSQSPSNKVTEKGKDVELRCDPISGHTALYWYRQSLGQGLEFLIYFQGNSAPDKSGLPSDRFSAERTGGSVSTLTIQRTQQEDSAVYLCASSQSGQGNTIYFGEGSWLTVV.

This clonotype was observed many times. The rearrangement uses TRBV19 and TRBJ1-1, with 7 nucleotides matching TRBD1. The CDR3 has 13 residues. V shed 3 bases, J shed 5 bases, and the junction held 3 bases outside the gene matches. CDR1 is LNHDA and CDR2 is SQIVND in the germline V gene (reference sequence). The CDR3 region is CASSIQGETEAFF. The CDR3 DNA reads TGTGCCAGTAGTATCCAGGGGGAGACTGAAGCTTTCTTT. The variable domain in full, completed from reference TRBV19 and TRBJ1-1, reads DGGITQSPKYLFRKEGQNVTLSCEQNLNHDAMYWYRQDPGQGLRLIYYSQIVNDFQKGDIAEGYSVSREKKESFPLTVTSAQKNPTAFYLCASSIQGETEAFFGQGTRLTVV.

The chain employs TRBV11-3 and TRBJ2-5, with 9 bases matching TRBD2. This CDR3 comprises 15 residues. Germline CDR1 reads SGHNT; CDR2 reads YENEEA. V shed 5 bases and J 2 bases; nucleotides not matched to a gene: 6. The DNA for the CDR3 is TGTGCCAGCAGCATATCGACTAGCGGTCAAGAGACCCAGTACTTC. Translating gives CASSISTSGQETQYF.

The chain recombines TRBV30 with TRBJ2-7, with 9 bases fitting TRBD1. This CDR3 is 16 amino acids long. Trimming at V came to 3 bases and at J to 5 bases, leaving 14 bases not matched to a gene. Germline V gene data show CDR1 as GTSNPN and CDR2 as SVGIG (reference sequence). The DNA of the CDR3 is TGTGCCTGGAGCGGGGACAGGGTGTTTAGGGGCAACGAGCAGTACGTC. Amino acids: CAWSGDRVFRGNEQYV.

V usage is TRBV28 and J usage is TRBJ1-3; TRBD1 matches 9 bases. CDR3 length equals 15 residues. Germline V gene sequence: CDR1 MDHEN, CDR2 SYDVKM. The J segment lost 10 bases and the V segment lost 4 bases, leaving 11 bases of the junction unmatched. CDR3 sequence reads: CASSSTGTGTKTIYF. The CDR3 coding sequence is TGTGCCAGCAGTTCTACCGGGACAGGGACGAAGACCATATATTTT.

This clonotype was observed many times. The gene calls are TRBV7-2 and TRBJ1-2; D is uncertain. With 1 base removed from V and 6 bases from J, the gap between germline ends came to 9 bases. CDR1 and CDR2 from the germline V gene are SGHTA and FQGNSA. The CDR3 covers 13 residues. CDR3 sequence (DNA): TGTGCCAGCAGCTTAGGCGGCTTAAATGGCTACACCTTC. Amino acid sequence: CASSLGGLNGYTF.

Only a few counts were recorded for this clonotype. The chain employs TRBV19 and TRBJ2-1; 14 bases align to TRBD2. The CDR3 consists of 17 residues. V dropped 3 bases and J dropped 4; count of bases not matched to a gene: 5. Germline CDR1 reads LNHDA; CDR2 reads SQIVND (reference sequence). CDR3 sequence (DNA): TGTGCCAGTAGTATTGAGACTAGCGGGAGGGCTTACAATGAGCAGTTCTTC. This translates into CASSIETSGRAYNEQFF.

This clonotype was picked up many times. J is TRBJ2-3 and V is TRBV10-3; 9 positions match TRBD1. V trimming: 9 bases; J trimming: 4 bases; junction bases outside the gene matches: 8. From germline, CDR1 is ENHRY and CDR2 SYGVKD. CDR3 size: 14 residues. CDR3 sequence: CAIAGTGFPDTQYF. In nucleotides, the CDR3 is TGTGCCATTGCCGGGACAGGGTTCCCAGATACGCAGTATTTT.